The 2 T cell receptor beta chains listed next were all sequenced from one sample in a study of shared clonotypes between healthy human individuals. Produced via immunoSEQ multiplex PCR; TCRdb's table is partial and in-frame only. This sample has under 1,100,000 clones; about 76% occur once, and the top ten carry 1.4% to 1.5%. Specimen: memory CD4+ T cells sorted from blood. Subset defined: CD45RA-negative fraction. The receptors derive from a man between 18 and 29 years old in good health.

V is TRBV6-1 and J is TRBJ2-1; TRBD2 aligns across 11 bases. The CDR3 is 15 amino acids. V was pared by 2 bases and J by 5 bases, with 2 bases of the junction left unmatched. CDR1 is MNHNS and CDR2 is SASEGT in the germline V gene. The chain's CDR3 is CASSELAGGNNEQFF. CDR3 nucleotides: TGTGCCAGCAGTGAACTAGCGGGAGGTAACAATGAGCAGTTCTTC.

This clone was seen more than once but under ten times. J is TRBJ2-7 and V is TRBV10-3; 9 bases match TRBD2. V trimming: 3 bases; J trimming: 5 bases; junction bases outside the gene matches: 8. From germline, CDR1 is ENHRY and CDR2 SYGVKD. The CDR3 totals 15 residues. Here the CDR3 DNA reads TGTGCCATCAGTGAAGGACTAGCGATAACCCACGAGCAGTACTTC. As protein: CAISEGLAITHEQYF.